This entry describes one T cell receptor beta chain. The data derive from a study of blood T cell repertoires in COVID-19. Overall study: PBMCs, B-cell-depleted T cells, or T cells were the source of the cDNA or gDNA that made up the material.

Across 20 to 25 US areas, participants ranged in age from about 18 to 100 years. Which cohort a participant joined came from the clinical history participants gave. Study processing details: Reference gene primer amplification gave nucleated cell count estimates. Some clones are missing from TCRdb's copy, which holds only in-frame ones; the method was immunoSEQ multiplex PCR. Clonal size and the V and J genes are those of that table, whereas D and trimming came from the DNA. The sample has a few hundred thousand clones; over 75% are singletons. This sequence was found in a middle-aged woman who had recovered from COVID-19. Sequenced: PBMCs or T cells enriched from blood (not recorded which).

The CDR3 DNA sequence: TGTGCCAGCAGCGCCCTGGGACAGGGAACTGGGGCCAACGTCCTGACTTTC. Amino acids: CASSALGQGTGANVLTF. The gene calls are TRBV13 and TRBJ2-6, with TRBD1 matching 9 bases. With 5 bases clipped from V and 2 bases from J, the junction kept 7 bases outside the gene matches. The germline V gene encodes CDR1 PRHDT and CDR2 FYEKMQ (reference sequence). The CDR3 is 17 residues long. The whole variable domain, filled in from reference TRBV13 and TRBJ2-6, reads AAGVIQSPRHLIKEKRETATLKCYPIPRHDTVYWYQQGPGQDPQFLISFYEKMQSDKGSIPDRFSAQQFSDYHSELNMSSLELGDSALYFCASSALGQGTGANVLTFGAGSRLTVL.